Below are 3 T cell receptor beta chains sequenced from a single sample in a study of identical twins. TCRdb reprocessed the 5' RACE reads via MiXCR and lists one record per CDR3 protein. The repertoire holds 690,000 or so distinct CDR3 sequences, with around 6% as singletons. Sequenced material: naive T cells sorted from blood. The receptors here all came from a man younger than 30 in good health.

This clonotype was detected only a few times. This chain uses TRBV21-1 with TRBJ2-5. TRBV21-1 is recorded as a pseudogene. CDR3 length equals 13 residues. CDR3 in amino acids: CASSKGMGETQYF. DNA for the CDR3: TGTGCCAGCAGCAAAGGGATGGGTGAGACCCAGTACTTC.

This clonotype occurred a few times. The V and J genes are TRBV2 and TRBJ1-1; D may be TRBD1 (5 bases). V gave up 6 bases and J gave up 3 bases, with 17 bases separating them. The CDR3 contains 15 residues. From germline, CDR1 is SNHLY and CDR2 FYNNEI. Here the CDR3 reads CASRAMGRGDTEAFF. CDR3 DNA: TGTGCCAGCAGGGCCATGGGGCGAGGAGACACTGAAGCTTTCTTT. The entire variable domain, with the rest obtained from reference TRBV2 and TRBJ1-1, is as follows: EPEVTQTPSHQVTQMGQEVILRCVPISNHLYFYWYRQILGQKVEFLVSFYNNEISEKSEIFDDQFSVERPDGSNFTLKIRSTKLEDSAMYFCASRAMGRGDTEAFFGQGTRLTVV.

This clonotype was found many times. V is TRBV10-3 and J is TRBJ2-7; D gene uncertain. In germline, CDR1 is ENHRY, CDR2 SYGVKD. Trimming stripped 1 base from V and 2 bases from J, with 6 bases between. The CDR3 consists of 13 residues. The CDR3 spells CAISELTTYEQYV. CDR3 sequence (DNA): TGTGCCATCAGTGAGTTAACAACCTACGAGCAGTACGTC.